Listed below are T cell receptor beta chains from one sample, sequenced in a study of blood T cell repertoires in COVID-19. Assay used: immunoSEQ multiplex PCR; TCRdb lists only in-frame clones, some missing. The table records about 230,000 clones, approximately 82% of them present only once. Sequencing was done on a sample of peripheral blood. These receptors all stem from a man aged 35 to 55 who had recovered from COVID-19. Each CDR3 is given without its conserved first and last residue. Clone size, where shown, is once, few, many, or a class for clones that have expanded.

>11|TRBV15|NA|TRBJ1-5
ATSGNRGQPQH
>11|TRBV9|NA|TRBJ2-1
ASSVSGNAQQF
>12|TRBV10-3|NA|TRBJ1-2
AINSGQGAHGYT
>13|TRBV19|NA|TRBJ2-5
ASSIRSGQGETQY
>13|TRBV27|NA|TRBJ2-1
ASSDQDRGVNEQF
>14|TRBV5-6|NA|TRBJ1-2
ASSLRWEIEGYGYT
>9|TRBV5-4|NA|TRBJ1-1
ASSSNTEAF
>15|TRBV19|NA|TRBJ1-5
ASSIGEGVYSNQPQH
>14|TRBV21-1|once|TRBJ2-7
ASSNARTERFYEQY
>14|TRBV5-6|NA|TRBJ2-7
ASSFLGPRGSYEQY
>13|TRBV5-6|NA|TRBJ1-2
ASSSKGTEGYGYT
>13|TRBV9|NA|TRBJ2-7
ASSVAGTEYYEQY
>13|TRBV5-4|NA|TRBJ1-2
ASSLDGRPNYGYT
>13|TRBV4-3|NA|TRBJ1-2
ASSRETGANYGYT
>10|TRBV7-2|NA|TRBJ1-2
ASSLQGYGYT
>12|TRBV10-3|few|TRBJ2-3
AISESPSADTQY
>13|TRBV6-2/TRBV6-3|NA|TRBJ2-2
ASSYSGGNTGELF
>17|TRBV15|NA|TRBJ1-1
ATSRDSRGQGLMNTEAF
>13|TRBV5-6|NA|TRBJ2-2
ASSPSTGFTGELF
>11|TRBV30|NA|TRBJ1-1
AWSATVNTEAF
>13|TRBV9|many|TRBJ1-2
ASSVSDRVEDGYT
>14|TRBV6-6|NA|TRBJ2-5
ASSLRTGLVQETQY